This entry features one TCR beta chain sequence. This sample was included in a study of blood T cell repertoires in COVID-19. Study as a whole: The United States, Italy and Spain were the sources of the acute and convalescent COVID-19 samples.

V gave up 3 bases and J gave up 6 bases, with 16 bases separating them. The CDR3 consists of 15 residues. Germline V gene data show CDR1 as SGDLS and CDR2 as YYNGEE. The authors' processing: Using reference gene primer amplification, nucleated cell counts were estimated. Some clones are missing from TCRdb's copy, which holds only in-frame ones; the method was immunoSEQ multiplex PCR. The V and J calls and the clone size are those of that table, but D and trimming were determined from the DNA. The table includes about 97,000 clones, 90% detected once. The sequence was collected from a man aged 55-75 years with acute or convalescent COVID-19. V is TRBV9 and J is TRBJ1-5, with a tentative D call TRBD1 (6 bases). Sequenced material: peripheral blood. CDR3 sequence: CASSGRNRVGQPQHF. Here the CDR3 DNA reads TGTGCCAGCAGCGGAAGAAACAGGGTTGGTCAGCCCCAGCATTTT.